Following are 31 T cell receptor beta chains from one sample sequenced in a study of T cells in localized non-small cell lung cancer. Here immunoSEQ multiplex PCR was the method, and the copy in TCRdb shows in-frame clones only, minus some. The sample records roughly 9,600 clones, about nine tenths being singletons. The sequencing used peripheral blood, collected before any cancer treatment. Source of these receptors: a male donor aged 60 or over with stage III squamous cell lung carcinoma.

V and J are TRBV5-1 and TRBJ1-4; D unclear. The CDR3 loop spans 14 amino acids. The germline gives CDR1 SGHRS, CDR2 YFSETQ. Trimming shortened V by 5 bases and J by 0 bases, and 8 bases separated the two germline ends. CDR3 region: CASRQFPTNEKLFF. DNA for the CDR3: TGCGCCAGCAGACAGTTTCCAACTAATGAAAAACTGTTTTTT.

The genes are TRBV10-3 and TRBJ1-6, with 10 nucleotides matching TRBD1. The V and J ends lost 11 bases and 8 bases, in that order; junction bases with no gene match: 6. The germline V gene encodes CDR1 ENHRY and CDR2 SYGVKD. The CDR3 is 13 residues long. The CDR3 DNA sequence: TGTGCCTTACGGGACAGGGGTGATTCACCCCTCCACTTT. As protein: CALRDRGDSPLHF.

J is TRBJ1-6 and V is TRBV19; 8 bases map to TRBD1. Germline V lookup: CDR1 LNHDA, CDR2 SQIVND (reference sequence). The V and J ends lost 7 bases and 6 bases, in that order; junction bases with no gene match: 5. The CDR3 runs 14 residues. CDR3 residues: CASTLTGVNSPLHF. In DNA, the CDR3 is TGTGCCAGTACCTTGACAGGGGTTAATTCACCCCTCCACTTT.

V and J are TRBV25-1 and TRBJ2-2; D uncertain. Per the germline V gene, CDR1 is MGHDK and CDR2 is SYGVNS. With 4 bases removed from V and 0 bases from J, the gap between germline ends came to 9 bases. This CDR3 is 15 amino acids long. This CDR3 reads CASSAAGSNTGELFF. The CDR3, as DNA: TGTGCCAGCAGTGCGGCAGGTTCGAACACCGGGGAGCTGTTTTTT.

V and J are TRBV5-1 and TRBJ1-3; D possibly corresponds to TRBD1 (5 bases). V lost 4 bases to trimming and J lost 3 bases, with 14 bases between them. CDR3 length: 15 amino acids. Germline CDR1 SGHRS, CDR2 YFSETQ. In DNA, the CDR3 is TGCGCCAGCAGCCGTTCCGGGGCATATGGAAACACCATATATTTT. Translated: CASSRSGAYGNTIYF.

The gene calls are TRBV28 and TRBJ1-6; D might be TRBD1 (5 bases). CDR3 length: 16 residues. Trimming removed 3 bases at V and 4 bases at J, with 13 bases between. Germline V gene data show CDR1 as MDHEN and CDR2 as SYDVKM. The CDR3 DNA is TGTGCCAGCAGTTTGGCCTCCGACAGTTATAATTCACCCCTCCACTTT. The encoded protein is CASSLASDSYNSPLHF.

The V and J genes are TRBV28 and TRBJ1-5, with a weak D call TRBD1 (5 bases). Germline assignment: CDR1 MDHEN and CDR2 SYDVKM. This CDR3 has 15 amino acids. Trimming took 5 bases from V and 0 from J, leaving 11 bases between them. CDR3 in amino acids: CASSPGGYSNQPQHF. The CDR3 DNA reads TGTGCCAGCAGTCCTGGGGGTTATAGCAATCAGCCCCAGCATTTT.

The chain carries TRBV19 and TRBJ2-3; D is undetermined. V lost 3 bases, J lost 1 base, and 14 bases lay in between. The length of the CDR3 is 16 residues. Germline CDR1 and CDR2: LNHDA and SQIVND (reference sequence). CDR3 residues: CASSILGIGGTDTQYF. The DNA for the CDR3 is TGTGCCAGTAGTATCTTGGGGATTGGTGGCACAGATACGCAGTATTTT.

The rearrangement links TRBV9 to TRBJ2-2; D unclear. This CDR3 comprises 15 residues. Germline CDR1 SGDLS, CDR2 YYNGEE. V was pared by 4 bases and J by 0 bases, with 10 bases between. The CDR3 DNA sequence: TGTGCCAGCAGCCCGACGGCGACGAACACCGGGGAGCTGTTTTTT. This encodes CASSPTATNTGELFF.

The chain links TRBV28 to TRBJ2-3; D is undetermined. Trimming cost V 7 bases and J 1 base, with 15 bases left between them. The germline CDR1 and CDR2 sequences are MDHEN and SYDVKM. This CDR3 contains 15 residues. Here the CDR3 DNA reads TGTGCCAGCATAGGCCCAAGGCCAGGCACAGATACGCAGTATTTT. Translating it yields CASIGPRPGTDTQYF.

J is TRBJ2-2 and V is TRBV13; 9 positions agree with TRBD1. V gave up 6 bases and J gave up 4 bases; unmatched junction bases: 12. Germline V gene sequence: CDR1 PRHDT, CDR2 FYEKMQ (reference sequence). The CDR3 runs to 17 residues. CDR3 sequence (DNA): TGTGCCAGCAGACTAACTCGACAGGGGGTAGGCACCGGGGAGCTGTTTTTT. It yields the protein CASRLTRQGVGTGELFF.

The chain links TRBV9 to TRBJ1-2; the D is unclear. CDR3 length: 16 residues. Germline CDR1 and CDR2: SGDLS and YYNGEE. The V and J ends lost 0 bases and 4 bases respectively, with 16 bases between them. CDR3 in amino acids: CASSVADGVDGYGYTF. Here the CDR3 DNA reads TGTGCCAGCAGCGTAGCTGACGGGGTGGACGGCTATGGCTACACCTTC.

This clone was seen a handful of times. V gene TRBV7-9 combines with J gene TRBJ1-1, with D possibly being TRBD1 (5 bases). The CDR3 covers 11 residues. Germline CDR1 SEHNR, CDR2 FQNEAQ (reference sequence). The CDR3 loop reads CSSQGGTEAFF. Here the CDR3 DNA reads TGTTCCTCCCAGGGTGGCACTGAAGCTTTCTTT.

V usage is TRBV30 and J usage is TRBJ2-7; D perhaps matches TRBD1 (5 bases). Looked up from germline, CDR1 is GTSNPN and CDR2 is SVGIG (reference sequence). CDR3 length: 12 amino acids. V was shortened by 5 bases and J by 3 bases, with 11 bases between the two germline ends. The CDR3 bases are TGTGCCTGGGGCTTGACAGACTACGAGCAGTACTTC. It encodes CAWGLTDYEQYF.

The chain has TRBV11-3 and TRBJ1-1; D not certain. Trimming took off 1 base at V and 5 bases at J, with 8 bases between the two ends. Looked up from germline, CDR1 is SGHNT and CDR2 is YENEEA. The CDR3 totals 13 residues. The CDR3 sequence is CASSLVTGTEAFF. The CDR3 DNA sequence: TGTGCCAGCAGCTTAGTTACGGGTACTGAAGCTTTCTTT.

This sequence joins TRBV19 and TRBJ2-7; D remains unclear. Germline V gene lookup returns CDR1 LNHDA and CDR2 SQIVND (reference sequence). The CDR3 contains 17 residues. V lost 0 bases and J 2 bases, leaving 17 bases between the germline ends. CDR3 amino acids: CASSIDFPGESTYEQYF. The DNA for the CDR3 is TGTGCCAGTAGTATAGATTTCCCTGGCGAAAGCACCTACGAGCAGTACTTC.

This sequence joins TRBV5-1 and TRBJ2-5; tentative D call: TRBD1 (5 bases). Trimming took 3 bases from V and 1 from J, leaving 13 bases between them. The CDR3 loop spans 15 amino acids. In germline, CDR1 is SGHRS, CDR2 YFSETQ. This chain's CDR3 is CASSSSTAFQETQYF. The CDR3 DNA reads TGCGCCAGCAGCTCATCGACAGCGTTCCAAGAGACCCAGTACTTC.

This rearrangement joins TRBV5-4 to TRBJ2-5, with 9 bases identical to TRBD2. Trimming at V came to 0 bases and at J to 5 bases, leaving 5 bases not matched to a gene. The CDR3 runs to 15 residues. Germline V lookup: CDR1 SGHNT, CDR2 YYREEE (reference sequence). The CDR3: CASSLGRGGAETQYF. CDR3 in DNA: TGTGCCAGCAGCTTGGGGCGGGGGGGTGCGGAGACCCAGTACTTC.

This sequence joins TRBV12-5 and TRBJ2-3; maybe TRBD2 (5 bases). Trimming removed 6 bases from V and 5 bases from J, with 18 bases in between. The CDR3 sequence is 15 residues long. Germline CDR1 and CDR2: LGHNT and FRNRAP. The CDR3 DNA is TGTGCTAGTGGGGAGGCACTTTCGCCGGGAGATACGCAGTATTTT. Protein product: CASGEALSPGDTQYF.

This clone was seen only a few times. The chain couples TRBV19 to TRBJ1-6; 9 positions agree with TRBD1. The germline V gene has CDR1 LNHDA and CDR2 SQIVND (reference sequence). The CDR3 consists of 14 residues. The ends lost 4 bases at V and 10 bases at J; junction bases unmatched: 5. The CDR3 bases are TGTGCCAGTAGTAATCGGGACAGGGTCTCACCCCTCCACTTT. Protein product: CASSNRDRVSPLHF.

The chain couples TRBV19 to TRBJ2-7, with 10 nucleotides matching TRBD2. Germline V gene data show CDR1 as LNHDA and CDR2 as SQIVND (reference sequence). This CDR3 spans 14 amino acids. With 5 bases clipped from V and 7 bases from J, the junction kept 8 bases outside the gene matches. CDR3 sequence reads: CASSFLAGAAEQYF. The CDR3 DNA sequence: TGTGCCAGTAGTTTCCTAGCGGGGGCCGCGGAGCAGTACTTC.

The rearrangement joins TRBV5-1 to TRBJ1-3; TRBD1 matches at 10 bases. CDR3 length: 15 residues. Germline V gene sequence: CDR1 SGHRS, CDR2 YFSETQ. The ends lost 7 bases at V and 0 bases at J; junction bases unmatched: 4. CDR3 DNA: TGCGCCAGCGGACAGGGGGATTTCTCTGGAAACACCATATATTTT. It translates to CASGQGDFSGNTIYF. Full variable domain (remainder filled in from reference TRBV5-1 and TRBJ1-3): KAGVTQTPRYLIKTRGQQVTLSCSPISGHRSVSWYQQTPGQGLQFLFEYFSETQRNKGNFPGRFSGRQFSNSRSEMNVSTLELGDSALYLCASGQGDFSGNTIYFGEGSWLTVV.

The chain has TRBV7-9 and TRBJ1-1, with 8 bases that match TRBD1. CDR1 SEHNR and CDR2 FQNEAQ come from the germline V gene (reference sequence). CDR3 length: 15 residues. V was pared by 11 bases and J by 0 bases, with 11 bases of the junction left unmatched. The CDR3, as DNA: TGTGCCGGCGCCGGGGACAGGAGATTGAACACTGAAGCTTTCTTT. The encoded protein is CAGAGDRRLNTEAFF. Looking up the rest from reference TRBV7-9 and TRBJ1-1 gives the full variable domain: DTGVSQNPRHKITKRGQNVTFRCDPISEHNRLYWYRQTLGQGPEFLTYFQNEAQLEKSRLLSDRFSAERPKGSFSTLEIQRTEQGDSAMYLCAGAGDRRLNTEAFFGQGTRLTVV.

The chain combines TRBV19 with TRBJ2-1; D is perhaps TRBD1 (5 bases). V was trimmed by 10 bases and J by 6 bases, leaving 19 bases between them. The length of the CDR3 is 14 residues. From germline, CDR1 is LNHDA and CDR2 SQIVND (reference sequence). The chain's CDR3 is CATLGGPGRNEQFF. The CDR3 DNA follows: TGTGCCACCCTCGGTGGTCCAGGGCGCAATGAGCAGTTCTTC.

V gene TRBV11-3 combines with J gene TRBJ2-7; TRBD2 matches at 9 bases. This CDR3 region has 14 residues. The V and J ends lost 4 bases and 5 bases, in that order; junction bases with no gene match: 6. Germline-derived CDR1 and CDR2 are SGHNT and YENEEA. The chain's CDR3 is CASSSRGGVDEQYF. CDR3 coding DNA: TGTGCCAGCAGCTCTCGCGGGGGGGTTGACGAGCAGTACTTC.

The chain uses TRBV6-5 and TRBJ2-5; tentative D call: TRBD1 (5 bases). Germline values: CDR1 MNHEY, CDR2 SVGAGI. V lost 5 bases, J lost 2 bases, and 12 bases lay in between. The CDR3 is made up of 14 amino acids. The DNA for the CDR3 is TGTGCCAGCAGTGATTCAGACAGTCAAGAGACCCAGTACTTC. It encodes CASSDSDSQETQYF.

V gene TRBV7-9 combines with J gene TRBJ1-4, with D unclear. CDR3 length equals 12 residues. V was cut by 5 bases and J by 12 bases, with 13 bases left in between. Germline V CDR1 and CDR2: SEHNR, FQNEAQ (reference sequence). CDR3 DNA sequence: TGTGCCAGCAGCCTCCTGGGTGAGGAACTGTTTTTT. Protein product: CASSLLGEELFF.

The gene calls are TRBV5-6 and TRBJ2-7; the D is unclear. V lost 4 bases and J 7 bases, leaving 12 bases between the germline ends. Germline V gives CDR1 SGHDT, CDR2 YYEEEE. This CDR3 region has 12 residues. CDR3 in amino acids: CASSLALGEQYF. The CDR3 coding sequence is TGTGCCAGCAGCCTGGCCCTGGGAGAGCAGTACTTC.

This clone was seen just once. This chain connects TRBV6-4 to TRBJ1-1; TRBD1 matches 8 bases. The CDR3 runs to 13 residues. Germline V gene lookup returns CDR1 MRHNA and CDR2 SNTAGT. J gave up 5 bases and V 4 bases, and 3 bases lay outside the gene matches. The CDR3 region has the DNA TGTGCCAGCAGTGCACAGGGGGGGACTGAAGCTTTCTTT. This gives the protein CASSAQGGTEAFF.

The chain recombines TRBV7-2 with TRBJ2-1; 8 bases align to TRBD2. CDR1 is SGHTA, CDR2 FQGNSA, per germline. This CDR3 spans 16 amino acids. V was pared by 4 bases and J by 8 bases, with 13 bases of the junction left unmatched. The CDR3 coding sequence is TGTGCCAGCAGCTATTCTACCAGCGGGGGTCGGTATGAGCAGTTCTTC. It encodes CASSYSTSGGRYEQFF.

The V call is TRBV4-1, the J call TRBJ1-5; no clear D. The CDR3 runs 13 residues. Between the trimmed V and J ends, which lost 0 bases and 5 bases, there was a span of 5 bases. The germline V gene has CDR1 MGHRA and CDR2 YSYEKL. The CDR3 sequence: CASSQDRYQPQHF. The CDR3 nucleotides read TGCGCCAGCAGCCAAGATAGGTATCAGCCCCAGCATTTT.